These 4 T cell receptor beta chains originate from one sample sequenced in a study of T cells in Graves' hyperthyroidism and ophthalmopathy. RNA transcripts provided the source from which TCR beta CDR3 regions were amplified. An initial round of RT-PCR targeting the TCR CDR3 relied on the HTBI primer set. TCRdb reprocessed the multiplex PCR reads with MiXCR, giving one entry per CDR3 protein. The profile shows fewer than 650,000 distinct CDR3 sequences, roughly 13% of them singletons. The specimen sequenced was blood. Receptor source: a woman under 40 with Graves' hyperthyroidism that later progressed to Graves' ophthalmopathy.

This clonotype occurred a few times. The chain uses TRBV7-3 and TRBJ2-2, with a possible D match to TRBD2 (6 bases). Per the germline V gene, CDR1 is SGHTA and CDR2 is FQGTGA. V lost 1 base to trimming and J lost 2 bases, with 11 bases between them. CDR3 length: 16 residues. CDR3 bases: TGTGCCAGCAGCTTAATTCGGGGGATAAACACCGGGGAGCTGTTTTTT. Its translation: CASSLIRGINTGELFF.

V and J are TRBV4-1 and TRBJ1-2, with D maybe TRBD1 (6 bases). The CDR3 is 16 residues long. V dropped 7 bases and J dropped 1 base, with 19 bases sitting between them. Germline assignment: CDR1 MGHRA and CDR2 YSYEKL. The CDR3 DNA reads TGCGCCAGCAACAACATGGCGACAGGCCTTAACTATGGCTACACCTTC. This encodes CASNNMATGLNYGYTF.

The chain has TRBV20-1 and TRBJ2-7; possibly TRBD2 for D (6 bases). The V gene lost 0 bases and the J gene lost 2 bases, with 14 bases spanning the gap. CDR3 length: 15 amino acids. Germline CDR1 and CDR2: DFQATT and SNEGSKA (reference sequence). The DNA for the CDR3 is TGCAGTGCTAGAGATCGAGGGAGGATACCCTACGAGCAGTACTTC. Translated: CSARDRGRIPYEQYF.

This clonotype was seen ten or more times. The chain couples TRBV28 to TRBJ2-1, with TRBD2 matching 12 bases. Per the germline V gene, CDR1 is MDHEN and CDR2 is SYDVKM. The J segment lost 8 bases and the V segment lost 8 bases, leaving 10 bases of the junction unmatched. This CDR3 has 15 residues. CDR3 loop: CASSDRTSGIDEQFF. CDR3 DNA: TGTGCCAGCTCGGACCGGACTAGCGGGATCGATGAGCAGTTCTTC.